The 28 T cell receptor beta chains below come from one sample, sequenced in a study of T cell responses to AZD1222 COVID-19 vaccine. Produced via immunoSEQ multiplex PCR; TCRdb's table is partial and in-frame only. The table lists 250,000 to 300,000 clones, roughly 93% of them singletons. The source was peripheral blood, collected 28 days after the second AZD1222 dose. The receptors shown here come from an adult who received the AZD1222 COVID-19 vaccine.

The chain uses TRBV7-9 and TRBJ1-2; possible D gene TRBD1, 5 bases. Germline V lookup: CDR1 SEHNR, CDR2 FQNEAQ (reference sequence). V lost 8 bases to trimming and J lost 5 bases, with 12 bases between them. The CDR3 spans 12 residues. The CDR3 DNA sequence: TGTGCCAGCGGCGGGGGAGAGTATGGCTACACCTTC. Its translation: CASGGGEYGYTF.

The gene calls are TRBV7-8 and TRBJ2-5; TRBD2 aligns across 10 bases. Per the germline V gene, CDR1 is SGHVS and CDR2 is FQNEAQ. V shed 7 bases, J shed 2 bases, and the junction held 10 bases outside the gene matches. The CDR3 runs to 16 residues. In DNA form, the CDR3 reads TGTGCCAGCACACTAAAACTAGCGGGGCTGCAAGAGACCCAGTACTTC. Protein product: CASTLKLAGLQETQYF.

The CDR3 DNA reads as TGTGCCAGCAGCCACGGTAGGGGGCTAGCGACGTACGAGCAGTACTTC. The encoded protein is CASSHGRGLATYEQYF. The J gene is TRBJ2-7, the V gene TRBV7-8; the D gene is possibly TRBD1 (7 bases). Per the germline V gene, CDR1 is SGHVS and CDR2 is FQNEAQ. There are 16 residues in the CDR3. Trimming removed 5 bases at V and 4 bases at J, with 21 bases between.

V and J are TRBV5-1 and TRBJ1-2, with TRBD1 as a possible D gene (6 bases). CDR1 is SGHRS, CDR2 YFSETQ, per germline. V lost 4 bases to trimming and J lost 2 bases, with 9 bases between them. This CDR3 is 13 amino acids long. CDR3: CASSQDRNYGYTF. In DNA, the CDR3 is TGCGCCAGCAGCCAGGACAGAAACTATGGCTACACCTTC.

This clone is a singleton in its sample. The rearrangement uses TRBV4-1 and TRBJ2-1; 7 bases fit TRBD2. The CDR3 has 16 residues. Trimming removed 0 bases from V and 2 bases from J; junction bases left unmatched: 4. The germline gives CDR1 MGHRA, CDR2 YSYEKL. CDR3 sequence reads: CASSQELGGTYNEQFF. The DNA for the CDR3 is TGCGCCAGCAGCCAAGAACTGGGGGGGACCTACAATGAGCAGTTCTTC.

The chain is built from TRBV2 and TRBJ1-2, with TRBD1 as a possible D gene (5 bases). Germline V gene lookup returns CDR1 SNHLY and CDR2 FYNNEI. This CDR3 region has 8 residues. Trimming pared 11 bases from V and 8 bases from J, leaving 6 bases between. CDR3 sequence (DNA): TGTGCCCGGGGGGGCTACACCTTC. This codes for CARGGYTF.

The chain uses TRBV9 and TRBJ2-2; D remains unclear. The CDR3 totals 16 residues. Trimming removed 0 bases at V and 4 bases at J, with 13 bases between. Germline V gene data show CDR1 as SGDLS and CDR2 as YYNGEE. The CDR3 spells CASSVESFLGTGELFF. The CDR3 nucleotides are TGTGCCAGCAGCGTAGAGAGCTTTCTGGGCACCGGGGAGCTGTTTTTT.

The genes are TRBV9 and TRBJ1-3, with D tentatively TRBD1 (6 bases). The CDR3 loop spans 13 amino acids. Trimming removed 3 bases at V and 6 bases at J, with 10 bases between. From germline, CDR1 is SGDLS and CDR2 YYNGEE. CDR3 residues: CASSAGHENTIYF. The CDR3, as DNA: TGTGCCAGCAGCGCGGGACACGAAAACACCATATATTTT. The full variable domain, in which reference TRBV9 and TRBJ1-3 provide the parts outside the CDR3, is DSGVTQTPKHLITATGQRVTLRCSPRSGDLSVYWYQQSLDQGLQFLIQYYNGEERAKGNILERFSAQQFPDLHSELNLSSLELGDSALYFCASSAGHENTIYFGEGSWLTVV.

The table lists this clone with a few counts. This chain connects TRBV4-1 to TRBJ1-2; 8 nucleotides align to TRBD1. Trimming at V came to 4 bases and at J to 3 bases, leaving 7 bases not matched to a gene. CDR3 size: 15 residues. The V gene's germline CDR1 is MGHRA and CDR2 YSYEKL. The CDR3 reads CASSPRDRTDYGYTF. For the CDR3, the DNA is TGCGCCAGCAGCCCCCGGGACAGGACGGACTATGGCTACACCTTC.

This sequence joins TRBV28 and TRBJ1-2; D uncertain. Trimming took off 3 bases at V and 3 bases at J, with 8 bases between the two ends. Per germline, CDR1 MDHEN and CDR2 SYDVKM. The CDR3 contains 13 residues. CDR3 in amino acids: CASSLTGHYGYTF. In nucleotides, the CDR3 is TGTGCCAGCAGTTTGACCGGTCACTATGGCTACACCTTC.

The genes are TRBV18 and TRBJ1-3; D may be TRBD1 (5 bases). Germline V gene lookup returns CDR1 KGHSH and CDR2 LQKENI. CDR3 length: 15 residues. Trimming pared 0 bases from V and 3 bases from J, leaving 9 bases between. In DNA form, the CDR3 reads TGTGCCAGCTCACCACCAGGGACGGGTGGAAACACCATATATTTT. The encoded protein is CASSPPGTGGNTIYF. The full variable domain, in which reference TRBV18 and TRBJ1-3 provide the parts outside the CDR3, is NAGVMQNPRHLVRRRGQEARLRCSPMKGHSHVYWYRQLPEEGLKFMVYLQKENIIDESGMPKERFSAEFPKEGPSILRIQQVVRGDSAAYFCASSPPGTGGNTIYFGEGSWLTVV.

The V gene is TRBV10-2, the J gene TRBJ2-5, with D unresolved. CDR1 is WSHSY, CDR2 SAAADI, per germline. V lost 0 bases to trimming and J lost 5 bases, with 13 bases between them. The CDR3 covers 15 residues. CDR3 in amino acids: CASSESLAAAETQYF. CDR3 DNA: TGCGCCAGCAGTGAGTCGCTGGCGGCAGCGGAGACCCAGTACTTC.

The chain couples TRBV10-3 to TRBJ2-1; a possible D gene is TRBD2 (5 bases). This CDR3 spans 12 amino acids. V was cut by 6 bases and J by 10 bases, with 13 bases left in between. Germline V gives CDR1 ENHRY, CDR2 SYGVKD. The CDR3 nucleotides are TGTGCCATCAGGGGGAGCGTGGGAGAGCAGTTCTTC. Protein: CAIRGSVGEQFF.

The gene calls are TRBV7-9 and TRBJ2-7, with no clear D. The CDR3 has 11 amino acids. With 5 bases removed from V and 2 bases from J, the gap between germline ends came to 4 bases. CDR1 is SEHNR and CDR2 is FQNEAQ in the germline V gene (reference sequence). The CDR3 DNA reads TGTGCCAGCAGCCCAGCCTACGAGCAGTACTTC. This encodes CASSPAYEQYF.

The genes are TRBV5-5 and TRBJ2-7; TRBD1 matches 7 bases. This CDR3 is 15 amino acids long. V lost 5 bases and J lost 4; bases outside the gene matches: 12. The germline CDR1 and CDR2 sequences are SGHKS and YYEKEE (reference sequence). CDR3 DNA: TGTGCCAGCAGGATCGACAGGGCCACCTATTACGAGCAGTACTTC. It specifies CASRIDRATYYEQYF.

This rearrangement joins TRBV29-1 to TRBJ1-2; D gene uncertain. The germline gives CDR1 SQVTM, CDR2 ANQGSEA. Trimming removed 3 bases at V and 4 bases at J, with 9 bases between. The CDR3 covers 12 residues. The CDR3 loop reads CSVEEFSYGYTF. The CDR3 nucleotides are TGCAGCGTTGAGGAATTTTCCTATGGCTACACCTTC. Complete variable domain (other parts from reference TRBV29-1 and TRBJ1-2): SAVISQKPSRDICQRGTSLTIQCQVDSQVTMMFWYRQQPGQSLTLIATANQGSEATYESGFVIDKFPISRPNLTFSTLTVSNMSPEDSSIYLCSVEEFSYGYTFGSGTRLTVV.

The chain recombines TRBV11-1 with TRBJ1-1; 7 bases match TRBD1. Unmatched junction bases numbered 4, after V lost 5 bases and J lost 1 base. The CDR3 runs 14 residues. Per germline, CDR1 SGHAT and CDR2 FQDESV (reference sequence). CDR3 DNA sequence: TGTGCCAGCAGCCCGACAGGGTGGAACACTGAAGCTTTCTTT. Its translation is CASSPTGWNTEAFF.

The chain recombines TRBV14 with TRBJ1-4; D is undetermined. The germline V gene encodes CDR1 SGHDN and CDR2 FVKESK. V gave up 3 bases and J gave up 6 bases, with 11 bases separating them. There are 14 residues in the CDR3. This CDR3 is CASSQVGFYEKLFF. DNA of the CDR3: TGTGCCAGCAGCCAGGTCGGATTTTATGAAAAACTGTTTTTT.

CDR3 residues: CASSLAGQGKGNEYGYTF. The CDR3 DNA is TGCGCCAGCAGCTTGGCAGGGCAGGGGAAGGGGAACGAGTATGGCTACACCTTC. This chain uses TRBV5-1 with TRBJ1-2; D is possibly TRBD1 (6 bases). Per germline, CDR1 SGHRS and CDR2 YFSETQ. Trimming took 0 bases from V and 5 from J, leaving 23 bases between them. This CDR3 spans 18 amino acids.

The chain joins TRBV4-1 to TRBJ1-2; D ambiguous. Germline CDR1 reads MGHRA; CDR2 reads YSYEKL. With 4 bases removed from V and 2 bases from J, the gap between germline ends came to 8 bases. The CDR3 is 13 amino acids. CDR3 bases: TGCGCCAGCAGCCCCCAAGGGAACTATGGCTACACCTTC. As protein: CASSPQGNYGYTF.

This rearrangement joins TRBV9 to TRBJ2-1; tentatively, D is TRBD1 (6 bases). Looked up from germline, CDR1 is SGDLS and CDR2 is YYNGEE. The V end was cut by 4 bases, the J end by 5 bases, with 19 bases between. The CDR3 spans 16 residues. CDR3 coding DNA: TGTGCCAGCAGCCCCCACGGACAGAATTCTCACAATGAGCAGTTCTTC. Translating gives CASSPHGQNSHNEQFF.

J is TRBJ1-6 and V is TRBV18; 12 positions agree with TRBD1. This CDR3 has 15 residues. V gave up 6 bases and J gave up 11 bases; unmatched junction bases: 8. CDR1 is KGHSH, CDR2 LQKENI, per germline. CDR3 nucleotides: TGTGCCAGCTCGGGGGACAGGGGGCTTTCTACACCCCTCCACTTT. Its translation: CASSGDRGLSTPLHF.

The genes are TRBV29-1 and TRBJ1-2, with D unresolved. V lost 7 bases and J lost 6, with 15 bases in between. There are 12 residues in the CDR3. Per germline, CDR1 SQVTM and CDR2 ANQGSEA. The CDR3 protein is CSATGSQHGYTF. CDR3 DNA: TGCAGCGCCACCGGGAGCCAGCATGGCTACACCTTC.

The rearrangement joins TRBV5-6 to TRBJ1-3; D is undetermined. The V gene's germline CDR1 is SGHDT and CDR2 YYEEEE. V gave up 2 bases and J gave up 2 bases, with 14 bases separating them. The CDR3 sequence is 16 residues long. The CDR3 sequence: CASSLLGLRPGNTIYF. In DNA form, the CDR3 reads TGTGCCAGCAGCTTATTGGGCCTCCGTCCTGGAAACACCATATATTTT.

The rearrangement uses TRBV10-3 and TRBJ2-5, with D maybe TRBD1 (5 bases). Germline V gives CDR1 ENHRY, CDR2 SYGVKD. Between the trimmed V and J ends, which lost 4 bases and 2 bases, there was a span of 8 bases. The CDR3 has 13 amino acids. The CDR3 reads CAISAAGQETQYF. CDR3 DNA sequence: TGTGCCATCAGTGCGGCAGGGCAAGAGACCCAGTACTTC.

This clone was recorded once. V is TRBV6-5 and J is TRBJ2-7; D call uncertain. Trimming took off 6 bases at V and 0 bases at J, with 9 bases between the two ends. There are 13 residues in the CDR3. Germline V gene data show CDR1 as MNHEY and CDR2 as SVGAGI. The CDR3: CASRIGGSYEQYF. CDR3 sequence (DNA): TGTGCCAGCAGGATTGGCGGCTCCTACGAGCAGTACTTC.

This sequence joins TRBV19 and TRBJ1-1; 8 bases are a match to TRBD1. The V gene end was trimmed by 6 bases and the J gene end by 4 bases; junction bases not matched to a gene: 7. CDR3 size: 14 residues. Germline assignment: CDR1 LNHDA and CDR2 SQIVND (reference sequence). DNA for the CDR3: TGTGCCAGTAGGACGGACAGGGTACTCACTGAAGCTTTCTTT. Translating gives CASRTDRVLTEAFF.

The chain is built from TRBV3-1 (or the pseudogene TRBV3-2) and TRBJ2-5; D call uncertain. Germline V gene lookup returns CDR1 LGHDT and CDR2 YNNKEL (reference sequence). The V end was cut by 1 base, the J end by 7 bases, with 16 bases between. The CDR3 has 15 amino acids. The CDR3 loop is CASSQVLERVGTQYF. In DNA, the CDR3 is TGTGCCAGCAGCCAAGTCTTGGAAAGGGTAGGGACCCAGTACTTC.